Listed below are T cell receptor beta chains from one sample, sequenced in a study of technical replicates of blood from a few donors. Libraries were prepared by immunoSEQ multiplex PCR; TCRdb keeps only in-frame clonotypes and omits some of them. The data contain under 90,000 clones, around 94% of them singletons. The sequencing input was T cells isolated from PBMCs. All receptors come from a human donor in good health. The CDR3 runs from the conserved cysteine through the conserved F or W. A D gene is named only where the DNA matches it firmly. Some rows have no size entry. The others give once, few or many, or a class for an expanded clone.

V gene: TRBV13
clone size: .
D gene: .
J gene: TRBJ2-3
CDR3 DNA: TGTGCCAGCAGCTTTGATCCGGGTACGCAGTATTTT
CDR3 protein: CASSFDPGTQYF

V gene: TRBV6-6
clone size: .
D gene: TRBD2
J gene: TRBJ2-7
CDR3 DNA: TGTGCCAGCACTAGCGGGAGGCGCTACGAGCAGTACTTC
CDR3 protein: CASTSGRRYEQYF

V gene: TRBV5-4
clone size: .
D gene: .
J gene: TRBJ2-7
CDR3 DNA: TGTGCCAGCAGTGCCCCAGGACAGATCTACGAGCAGTACTTC
CDR3 protein: CASSAPGQIYEQYF

V gene: TRBV5-1
clone size: .
D gene: TRBD2
J gene: TRBJ2-1
CDR3 DNA: TGCGCCAGCAGCTTGGAAGCGACGGTGGCACTAGCGGTTTACAATGAGCAGTTCTTC
CDR3 protein: CASSLEATVALAVYNEQFF

V gene: TRBV11-2
clone size: .
D gene: .
J gene: TRBJ2-7
CDR3 DNA: TGTGCCAGCAGCCAACCCATGAGGGGCCTAGCGAGGGGATCCTACGAGCAGTACTTC
CDR3 protein: CASSQPMRGLARGSYEQYF

V gene: TRBV5-5
clone size: .
D gene: .
J gene: TRBJ1-2
CDR3 DNA: TGTGCCAGCAGCTCACCCACGGGGGGCTACACCTTC
CDR3 protein: CASSSPTGGYTF

V gene: TRBV29-1
clone size: .
D gene: TRBD2
J gene: TRBJ2-4
CDR3 DNA: TGCAGCGTTGGTTCGGTTTTGCGGCTAGCGGGAGGGATAGCCAAAAACATTCAGTACTTC
CDR3 protein: CSVGSVLRLAGGIAKNIQYF

V gene: TRBV4-2
clone size: few
D gene: TRBD2
J gene: TRBJ2-1
CDR3 DNA: TGTGCCAGCAGCCAACCTATAGCGGGTAGCTCCTACAATGAGCAGTTCTTC
CDR3 protein: CASSQPIAGSSYNEQFF

V gene: TRBV7-9
clone size: .
D gene: .
J gene: TRBJ1-4
CDR3 DNA: TGTGCCAGCAGCCCCATCCCCCAGGGTTCAACTAATGAAAAACTGTTTTTT
CDR3 protein: CASSPIPQGSTNEKLFF

V gene: TRBV2
clone size: few
D gene: .
J gene: TRBJ1-6
CDR3 DNA: TGTGCCAGCAACCCGGCCAGGGGATATTCACCCCTCCACTTT
CDR3 protein: CASNPARGYSPLHF

V gene: TRBV5-4
clone size: once
D gene: .
J gene: TRBJ2-7
CDR3 DNA: TGTGCCAGCAGCCCACCAGAGGCCCCCCCCTACGAGCAGTACTTC
CDR3 protein: CASSPPEAPPYEQYF

V gene: TRBV7-8
clone size: .
D gene: TRBD2
J gene: TRBJ2-1
CDR3 DNA: TGTGCCAGCAGGCCGGGACTAGCCGCGGGGAGCTCCTACAATGAGCAGTTCTTC
CDR3 protein: CASRPGLAAGSSYNEQFF

V gene: TRBV4-1
clone size: .
D gene: TRBD1
J gene: TRBJ1-1
CDR3 DNA: TGCGCCAGCAGCCTGACGGGACAGGACACTGAAGCTTTCTTT
CDR3 protein: CASSLTGQDTEAFF

V gene: TRBV18
clone size: .
D gene: .
J gene: TRBJ1-3
CDR3 DNA: TGTGCCAGCTCACCCCAGGTCCACTCTGGAAACACCATATATTTT
CDR3 protein: CASSPQVHSGNTIYF

V gene: TRBV7-3
clone size: .
D gene: .
J gene: TRBJ2-3
CDR3 DNA: TGTGCCAGCAGCCGAGGTTCGGTACCCACAGATACGCAGTATTTT
CDR3 protein: CASSRGSVPTDTQYF

V gene: TRBV2
clone size: .
D gene: TRBD1
J gene: TRBJ2-2
CDR3 DNA: TGTGCCAGCACCCTGGACAGGGGGCCCGGGGAGCTGTTTTTT
CDR3 protein: CASTLDRGPGELFF

V gene: TRBV14
clone size: .
D gene: TRBD2
J gene: TRBJ2-3
CDR3 DNA: TGTGCCAGCCGTAAGCGGGAGGCCACAGATACGCAGTATTTT
CDR3 protein: CASRKREATDTQYF

V gene: TRBV9
clone size: .
D gene: .
J gene: TRBJ1-5
CDR3 DNA: TGTGCCAGCAGCGTGGCGGGGGAACAGCCCCAGCATTTT
CDR3 protein: CASSVAGEQPQHF

V gene: TRBV5-6
clone size: .
D gene: .
J gene: TRBJ2-1
CDR3 DNA: TGTGCCAGCTCTAGTCCATTCATCCACAATGAGCAGTTCTTC
CDR3 protein: CASSSPFIHNEQFF

V gene: TRBV4-1
clone size: .
D gene: .
J gene: TRBJ1-1
CDR3 DNA: TGCGCCAGCTCCCGGACGACAGACCAACTCGGGAACACTGAAGCTTTCTTT
CDR3 protein: CASSRTTDQLGNTEAFF

V gene: TRBV5-1
clone size: .
D gene: .
J gene: TRBJ1-1
CDR3 DNA: TGCGCCAGCAGCTTGGTGTCGGTGAACACTGAAGCTTTCTTT
CDR3 protein: CASSLVSVNTEAFF

V gene: TRBV5-4
clone size: .
D gene: .
J gene: TRBJ2-3
CDR3 DNA: TGTGCCAGCAGATTGGGCTCCGACAGGGATACGCAGTATTTT
CDR3 protein: CASRLGSDRDTQYF

V gene: TRBV6-5
clone size: .
D gene: TRBD2
J gene: TRBJ2-7
CDR3 DNA: TGTGCCAGCAGCTTAAGCGGGGGGGCCTTCGACGAGCAGTACTTC
CDR3 protein: CASSLSGGAFDEQYF

V gene: TRBV5-6
clone size: .
D gene: TRBD2
J gene: TRBJ2-7
CDR3 DNA: TGTGCCAGCAGCCTCCCTAGCGGGGAAGCCTACGAGCAGTACTTC
CDR3 protein: CASSLPSGEAYEQYF

V gene: TRBV19
clone size: few
D gene: .
J gene: TRBJ2-3
CDR3 DNA: TGTGCCAGTAGTATTAATCTTGTTAGCACAGATACGCAGTATTTT
CDR3 protein: CASSINLVSTDTQYF

V gene: TRBV9
clone size: .
D gene: TRBD2
J gene: TRBJ2-1
CDR3 DNA: TGTGCCAGCAGCGTAACGACTAGCGGGATAAATGAGCAGTTCTTC
CDR3 protein: CASSVTTSGINEQFF

V gene: TRBV19
clone size: .
D gene: .
J gene: TRBJ2-5
CDR3 DNA: TGTGCCAGTAGTATTCGTATGGGGGGTAATTATATCTTCCAAGAGACCCAGTACTTC
CDR3 protein: CASSIRMGGNYIFQETQYF

V gene: TRBV6-4
clone size: .
D gene: TRBD1
J gene: TRBJ2-2
CDR3 DNA: TGTGCCACCAACCCGGGACAGGGTTCCACCGGGGAGCTGTTTTTT
CDR3 protein: CATNPGQGSTGELFF

V gene: TRBV10-3
clone size: .
D gene: TRBD2
J gene: TRBJ2-1
CDR3 DNA: TGTGCCATCAGTAGCGGGGGGCAGGAGTTCTTC
CDR3 protein: CAISSGGQEFF

V gene: TRBV4-1
clone size: .
D gene: TRBD2
J gene: TRBJ2-1
CDR3 DNA: TGCGCCAGCAGCCAAGGGGCAGCGGGATATGAGCAGTTCTTC
CDR3 protein: CASSQGAAGYEQFF

V gene: TRBV27
clone size: few
D gene: TRBD1
J gene: TRBJ1-2
CDR3 DNA: TGTGCCAGCAGACGGCCAGGGGGCGATTCTGGCTACACCTTC
CDR3 protein: CASRRPGGDSGYTF

V gene: TRBV6-5
clone size: .
D gene: .
J gene: TRBJ1-5
CDR3 DNA: TGTGCCAGCAGTTACCAAGCGAATCAGCCCCAGCATTTT
CDR3 protein: CASSYQANQPQHF

V gene: TRBV6-1
clone size: .
D gene: TRBD1
J gene: TRBJ1-1
CDR3 DNA: TGTGCCAGCAGTGGGACAGGGGGCATATATATTGAAGCTTTCTTT
CDR3 protein: CASSGTGGIYIEAFF

V gene: TRBV2
clone size: .
D gene: TRBD1
J gene: TRBJ2-1
CDR3 DNA: TGTGCCAGCAGGGCGGACAGGGTTTTAGTTCCTTACGAGCAGTTCTTC
CDR3 protein: CASRADRVLVPYEQFF

V gene: TRBV6-5
clone size: .
D gene: .
J gene: TRBJ2-7
CDR3 DNA: TGTGCCAGCAGTTTGTACTCGGCGGGGACCTCCTACGAGCAGTACTTC
CDR3 protein: CASSLYSAGTSYEQYF

V gene: TRBV5-1
clone size: .
D gene: .
J gene: TRBJ2-1
CDR3 DNA: TGCGCCAGCAGCGCCGCTCCGAGCGGTACCTACAATGAGCAGTTCTTC
CDR3 protein: CASSAAPSGTYNEQFF

V gene: TRBV18
clone size: .
D gene: TRBD1
J gene: TRBJ1-1
CDR3 DNA: TGTGCCAGCTCAGCTGGACAGGGTTTGATAGCTGAAGCTTTCTTT
CDR3 protein: CASSAGQGLIAEAFF

V gene: TRBV19
clone size: once
D gene: .
J gene: TRBJ1-3
CDR3 DNA: TGTGCCAGTAGTATATTGGGCCAGGTCCGAAACACCATATATTTT
CDR3 protein: CASSILGQVRNTIYF

V gene: TRBV10-3
clone size: once
D gene: TRBD1
J gene: TRBJ1-1
CDR3 DNA: TGTGCCATCAGTGGCCAGGGGGGAGGTACTGAAGCTTTCTTT
CDR3 protein: CAISGQGGGTEAFF

V gene: TRBV2
clone size: .
D gene: .
J gene: TRBJ2-1
CDR3 DNA: TGTGCCAGCAGAGTAGGTGCAGGGCGTTCTACCTACAATGAGCAGTTCTTC
CDR3 protein: CASRVGAGRSTYNEQFF

V gene: TRBV27
clone size: .
D gene: .
J gene: TRBJ2-1
CDR3 DNA: TGTGCCACCCTGCCGATCCCAGGGTCCTACAATGAGCAGTTCTTC
CDR3 protein: CATLPIPGSYNEQFF

V gene: TRBV5-1
clone size: .
D gene: TRBD2
J gene: TRBJ2-3
CDR3 DNA: TGCGCCAGCAGCCCCGGACTAGCGGGACTCACAGATACGCAGTATTTT
CDR3 protein: CASSPGLAGLTDTQYF

V gene: TRBV9
clone size: .
D gene: TRBD1
J gene: TRBJ2-5
CDR3 DNA: TGTGCCAGCAGCGGGGCGGGGACAGGGAGGGAGACCCAGTACTTC
CDR3 protein: CASSGAGTGRETQYF

V gene: TRBV19
clone size: .
D gene: TRBD1
J gene: TRBJ1-5
CDR3 DNA: TGTGCCAGTAGTATTCCTCGGACAGGGGTAAATCAGCCCCAGCATTTT
CDR3 protein: CASSIPRTGVNQPQHF

V gene: TRBV19
clone size: .
D gene: .
J gene: TRBJ1-4
CDR3 DNA: TGTGCCAGTAGTATACAGGGTCCGACTAATGAAAAACTGTTTTTT
CDR3 protein: CASSIQGPTNEKLFF

V gene: TRBV20-1
clone size: few
D gene: .
J gene: TRBJ2-5
CDR3 DNA: TGCAGTGCTAGACAGGGAGAGACCCAGTACTTC
CDR3 protein: CSARQGETQYF

V gene: TRBV5-1
clone size: .
D gene: TRBD1
J gene: TRBJ2-3
CDR3 DNA: TGCGCCAGCAGCTTGGAGGGACAGGGAACCCCAGATACGCAGTATTTT
CDR3 protein: CASSLEGQGTPDTQYF

V gene: TRBV6-1
clone size: .
D gene: TRBD1
J gene: TRBJ2-7
CDR3 DNA: TGTGCCAGCAGTAGACAGGGGTCTTACGAGCAGTACTTC
CDR3 protein: CASSRQGSYEQYF

V gene: TRBV7-9
clone size: .
D gene: .
J gene: TRBJ1-2
CDR3 DNA: TGTGCCAGCAGCTTATCTACGGGGTCCAACTATGGCTACACCTTC
CDR3 protein: CASSLSTGSNYGYTF

V gene: TRBV5-6
clone size: .
D gene: TRBD1
J gene: TRBJ1-6
CDR3 DNA: TGTGCCAGCAGCCCCGTGGGACAGGGGGGATCACCCCTCCACTTT
CDR3 protein: CASSPVGQGGSPLHF

V gene: TRBV27
clone size: .
D gene: .
J gene: TRBJ1-6
CDR3 DNA: TGTGCCAGCAGTTTATTATCCCGGACAGATTCACCCCTCCACTTT
CDR3 protein: CASSLLSRTDSPLHF

V gene: TRBV18
clone size: .
D gene: TRBD1
J gene: TRBJ2-7
CDR3 DNA: TGTGCCAGCTCACCAGCGGCAGGGGGCACCTACGAGCAGTACTTC
CDR3 protein: CASSPAAGGTYEQYF

V gene: TRBV4-1
clone size: .
D gene: .
J gene: TRBJ1-2
CDR3 DNA: TGCGCCAGCAGCCAAGATGCCCGCAGGGGCGCGCGCTATGGCTACACCTTC
CDR3 protein: CASSQDARRGARYGYTF

V gene: TRBV27
clone size: once
D gene: .
J gene: TRBJ2-7
CDR3 DNA: TGTGCCAGCAGTCCTGAGAGCTCCTACGAGCAGTACTTC
CDR3 protein: CASSPESSYEQYF

V gene: TRBV5-8
clone size: .
D gene: TRBD1
J gene: TRBJ1-1
CDR3 DNA: TGTGCCAGCAGCTCCGAAACAGGGGGCACTGAAGCTTTCTTT
CDR3 protein: CASSSETGGTEAFF

V gene: TRBV15
clone size: .
D gene: .
J gene: TRBJ2-1
CDR3 DNA: TGTGCCACCAGCGAACACAGGGTTAGCTACAATGAGCAGTTCTTC
CDR3 protein: CATSEHRVSYNEQFF

V gene: TRBV11-2
clone size: .
D gene: .
J gene: TRBJ2-3
CDR3 DNA: TGTGCCAGCAGTCTACGGCGGTACGATACGCAGTATTTT
CDR3 protein: CASSLRRYDTQYF

V gene: TRBV6-6
clone size: .
D gene: .
J gene: TRBJ1-4
CDR3 DNA: TGTGCCAGCAGCGGGAATGAAAAACTGTTTTTT
CDR3 protein: CASSGNEKLFF

V gene: TRBV7-9
clone size: .
D gene: TRBD1
J gene: TRBJ2-4
CDR3 DNA: TGTGCCAGCAGCTTATTTACCGGGACAGCGTACTTC
CDR3 protein: CASSLFTGTAYF